The 20 T cell receptor beta chains in this list originate from one sample, sequenced in a study of CD8 T cells in Susac syndrome (dated by TCRdb to about 2019). Libraries were built with the immunoSEQ multiplex PCR assay. RNA was extracted using the RNeasy kit, and roughly 0.5 to 1 microgram was reverse transcribed with random hexamers. TCRdb reanalyzed the raw reads on its own, using fastp at Q25 for trimming and MiXCR for clone calling, and kept in-frame beta chains. Merged by CDR3 protein, the rows form single entries marked with the most common genes and DNA. This sample lists 150,000 to 200,000 distinct CDR3 sequences; 94% were detected once. The ten biggest clones cover 0.08% to 0.095% of the sample. Sequencing was carried out using CD4+ T cells from PBMCs. The source of these receptors is a human donor with multiple sclerosis.

This chain uses TRBV5-1 with TRBJ2-2, with TRBD2 matching over 9 bases. The CDR3 length is 15 residues. V trimming: 4 bases; J trimming: 5 bases; junction bases outside the gene matches: 6. Germline lookup yields CDR1 SGHRS and CDR2 YFSETQ. CDR3 coding DNA: TGCGCCAGCAGCACTGGGACTAGCCAAACCGGGGAGCTGTTTTTT. Its protein is CASSTGTSQTGELFF.

This sequence joins TRBV12-3 or TRBV12-4 and TRBJ2-2; the D gene is possibly TRBD2 (5 bases). V was trimmed by 0 bases and J by 8 bases, leaving 7 bases between them. This CDR3 contains 13 residues. Here the CDR3 reads CASSLAEEGELFF. CDR3 DNA: TGTGCCAGCAGTTTAGCGGAGGAGGGGGAGCTGTTTTTT.

The chain is built from TRBV4-2 and TRBJ1-4; D unclear. The CDR3 consists of 12 residues. With 3 bases removed from V and 8 bases from J, the gap between germline ends came to 7 bases. CDR1 LGHNA and CDR2 YNFKEQ come from the germline V gene. CDR3 DNA sequence: TGTGCCAGCAGCCACCCAGGAGAAAAACTGTTTTTT. Translated: CASSHPGEKLFF.

The J gene is TRBJ2-2, the V gene TRBV11-3, with D unclear. Germline CDR1 SGHNT, CDR2 YENEEA. The CDR3 sequence is 12 residues long. The V end lost 2 bases, the J end lost 12 bases, and 10 bases lay between the germline ends. The CDR3 protein is CASSLMNVQLFF. CDR3 coding DNA: TGTGCCAGCAGCTTAATGAACGTACAGCTGTTTTTT.

The J gene is TRBJ2-5, the V gene TRBV9, with 11 bases aligning to TRBD2. The CDR3 sequence is 15 residues long. V dropped 3 bases and J dropped 6; count of bases not matched to a gene: 7. Germline loops: CDR1 SGDLS, CDR2 YYNGEE. CDR3 nucleotide sequence: TGTGCCAGCAGCGCGACTAGCGGGATAGAAAAGACCCAGTACTTC. This encodes CASSATSGIEKTQYF.

The chain links TRBV5-4 to TRBJ2-2, with D uncertain. The V end was cut by 4 bases, the J end by 3 bases, with 10 bases between. Germline values: CDR1 SGHNT, CDR2 YYREEE (reference sequence). There are 14 residues in the CDR3. For the CDR3, the DNA is TGTGCCAGCAGCCCTCCTACGGACACCGGGGAGCTGTTTTTT. This codes for CASSPPTDTGELFF.

In its sample, this clonotype was seen once. The chain has TRBV2 and TRBJ1-2; D remains unclear. Germline V gene lookup returns CDR1 SNHLY and CDR2 FYNNEI. The V end was cut by 1 base, the J end by 4 bases, with 10 bases between. The CDR3 sequence is 14 residues long. The CDR3 nucleotides read TGTGCCAGCAGTGAAGTCCCCGGGAGCTATGGCTACACCTTC. Residues: CASSEVPGSYGYTF.

V is TRBV6-5 and J is TRBJ2-7, with 9 bases lining up with TRBD2. The CDR3 loop spans 14 amino acids. Per germline, CDR1 MNHEY and CDR2 SVGAGI. With 4 bases clipped from V and 1 base from J, the junction kept 2 bases outside the gene matches. The CDR3 bases are TGTGCCAGCAGTTTTCTAGCGGGGTCCTACGAGCAGTACTTC. Amino acids: CASSFLAGSYEQYF.

The chain has TRBV29-1 and TRBJ2-2; 10 nucleotides match TRBD1. This CDR3 comprises 14 residues. In germline, CDR1 is SQVTM, CDR2 ANQGSEA. The trim removed 6 bases at V and 2 bases at J, leaving 3 bases unmatched. CDR3 amino acids: CSVRDRGNTGELFF. In DNA form, the CDR3 reads TGCAGCGTCCGGGACAGGGGTAACACCGGGGAGCTGTTTTTT.

The rearrangement uses TRBV24-1 and TRBJ2-5, with a tentative D call TRBD1 (6 bases). Germline assignment: CDR1 KGHDR and CDR2 SFDVKD. This CDR3 comprises 14 residues. The V end was cut by 4 bases, the J end by 2 bases, with 10 bases between. CDR3 sequence (DNA): TGTGCCACCAGTGAAGGGGGAGCGCAAGAGACCCAGTACTTC. This encodes CATSEGGAQETQYF.

CDR3 DNA sequence: TGCAGTGCTAGGGGACTAGCGGGAGTAACAGATACGCAGTATTTT. Translating it yields CSARGLAGVTDTQYF. This chain links TRBV20-1 with TRBJ2-3; 14 nucleotides align to TRBD2. V dropped 3 bases and J dropped 3; count of bases not matched to a gene: 2. The germline CDR1 and CDR2 sequences are DFQATT and SNEGSKA (reference sequence). The CDR3 is 15 residues long.

The chain employs TRBV9 and TRBJ2-3, with 11 bases identical to TRBD2. V gave up 2 bases and J gave up 5 bases; unmatched junction bases: 4. Germline V gives CDR1 SGDLS, CDR2 YYNGEE. The CDR3 consists of 15 residues. The CDR3 DNA follows: TGTGCCAGCAGCGTTAGCGGGAGGGCAAAAGATACGCAGTATTTT. Residues: CASSVSGRAKDTQYF.

This chain joins TRBV12-3 or TRBV12-4 and TRBJ1-1, with 8 bases identical to TRBD1. CDR3 length equals 13 residues. V lost 5 bases and J lost 5; bases outside the gene matches: 4. Written as DNA, the CDR3 is TGTGCCAGCAGTAAGGACAGGGTTACTGAAGCTTTCTTT. Protein: CASSKDRVTEAFF.

This sequence joins TRBV20-1 and TRBJ2-7; TRBD2 aligns across 8 bases. CDR3 length equals 13 residues. Germline CDR1 reads DFQATT; CDR2 reads SNEGSKA (reference sequence). With V trimmed by 6 bases and J by 4 bases, 8 bases remained unmatched. The CDR3 is CSADRGGRYEQYF. The CDR3 DNA sequence: TGCAGTGCGGATCGCGGCGGGAGGTACGAGCAGTACTTC.

J is TRBJ1-1 and V is TRBV12-3 or TRBV12-4, with D uncertain. V lost 0 bases and J lost 6, with 2 bases in between. The CDR3 totals 11 residues. DNA of the CDR3: TGTGCCAGCAGTTTAGCGGCTGAAGCTTTCTTT. It encodes CASSLAAEAFF.

The genes are TRBV2 and TRBJ2-7; TRBD2 might be the D (6 bases). This CDR3 is built from 12 residues. V was pared by 4 bases and J by 7 bases, with 11 bases between. Germline V lookup: CDR1 SNHLY, CDR2 FYNNEI. CDR3 sequence reads: CASSGLVLEQYF. In nucleotides, the CDR3 is TGTGCCAGCAGTGGACTAGTTTTAGAGCAGTACTTC.

To note about this clonotype: At one end, the junction sequence differs from germline, possibly due to a read error. The chain joins TRBV30 to TRBJ2-3; possible D gene TRBD2, 6 bases. The CDR3 is 13 residues long. The germline V gene has CDR1 GTSNPN and CDR2 SVGIG (reference sequence). The CDR3 DNA reads TGTGCCTGGAGTGTCCCCGGGAGCCAACCGAGGGATTTT. Encoded protein: CAWSVPGSQPRDF.

The genes are TRBV7-2 and TRBJ2-3; D remains ambiguous. Germline assignment: CDR1 SGHTA and CDR2 FQGNSA. V was clipped by 1 base and J by 4 bases, with 12 bases between them. This CDR3 contains 15 residues. In nucleotides, the CDR3 is TGTGCCAGCAGCTTAGATCCATTCAGCGCAGATACGCAGTATTTT. Translated: CASSLDPFSADTQYF.

The V gene is TRBV27, the J gene TRBJ1-5; TRBD1 is a possible D gene (6 bases). The V gene lost 2 bases and the J gene lost 7 bases, with 18 bases spanning the gap. There are 16 residues in the CDR3. Germline lookup yields CDR1 MNHEY and CDR2 SMNVEV (reference sequence). The CDR3: CASSLRGRRDHQPQHF. Here the CDR3 DNA reads TGTGCCAGCAGTTTAAGGGGGAGGAGGGATCACCAGCCCCAGCATTTT.

This clonotype was observed a single time. The chain is built from TRBV5-6 and TRBJ2-1; 10 nucleotides match TRBD2. With V trimmed by 2 bases and J by 12 bases, 14 bases remained unmatched. CDR3 length: 16 residues. CDR1 and CDR2 (germline): SGHDT, YYEEEE. CDR3 protein: CASSFFLAGEPEGQFF. The CDR3 coding sequence is TGTGCCAGCAGCTTCTTCCTAGCGGGAGAACCTGAGGGGCAGTTCTTC.